A selection of T cell receptor beta chains follows, all from one sample in a study of vaccination effects on CD4 cells after COVID-19. The method was immunoSEQ multiplex PCR; TCRdb's version includes in-frame clones alone and lacks a portion of them. The sample includes roughly 46,000 clones, under 85% of them seen just once. The antigens these receptors bind are not known. The sequencing used CD4+ T cells from PBMCs cultured without peptide, collected after COVID-19 vaccination. The receptors originated from a human donor who had a prior SARS-CoV-2 infection. Each CDR3 is given with its conserved first and last residue. The D gene is left open where the match is weak. Size is omitted from some rows. Given values are once, few, many or a class for expanded clones.

D	V	size	J	DNA	CDR3
-	TRBV2	-	TRBJ1-6	TGTGCCAGCAGGGGGGACAATTCACCCCTCCACTTT	CASRGDNSPLHF
TRBD2	TRBV7-8	many	TRBJ2-1	TGTGCCAGCAGCTTAGACGGCGGGAGGGCCTTGAGGCAGTTCTTC	CASSLDGGRALRQFF
TRBD2	TRBV4-2	-	TRBJ2-2	TGTGCCAGCAGCCAAGGGGGGGGGTCGAACACCGGGGAGCTGTTTTTT	CASSQGGGSNTGELFF
TRBD2	TRBV4-3	-	TRBJ2-3	TGCGCCAGCAGCCAAGACCCCCAGGGACTAGCGGGTCGAGATACGCAGTATTTT	CASSQDPQGLAGRDTQYF
TRBD2	TRBV5-1	-	TRBJ2-5	TGCGCCAGCAGCTTGTGGGGGGGGGAGACCCAGTACTTC	CASSLWGGETQYF
-	TRBV4-1	few	TRBJ2-7	TGCGCCAGCAGCCAATTCTACAGGGTATCCGAGCAGTACTTC	CASSQFYRVSEQYF
-	TRBV18	-	TRBJ2-7	TGTGCCAGCTCCGGGGACTTGAGCTCCTACGAGCAGTACTTC	CASSGDLSSYEQYF
-	TRBV18	-	TRBJ1-5	TGTGCCAGCTCACCCCCGGGGGGCGCGACTCAGCCCCAGCATTTT	CASSPPGGATQPQHF
-	TRBV11-2	few	TRBJ1-6	TGTGCCAGCAGCTACCTCGCGGGGTATTCACCCCTCCACTTT	CASSYLAGYSPLHF
TRBD2	TRBV5-1	-	TRBJ2-5	TGCGCCAGCAGCCAGGGACTAGCGGGAGGGTCGTACCAAGAGACCCAGTACTTC	CASSQGLAGGSYQETQYF
TRBD1	TRBV7-2	-	TRBJ2-7	TGTGCCAGCAGCAAAGGACCCGGGACAGCCTACGAGCAGTACTTC	CASSKGPGTAYEQYF
-	TRBV5-4	-	TRBJ1-2	TGTGCCAGCAGCCCGGGTGGGGCGGATAACTATGGCTACACCTTC	CASSPGGADNYGYTF
TRBD2	TRBV11-2	once	TRBJ2-1	TGTGCCAGCAGCTTAGTATTAGCGGGTGAGCAGTTCTTC	CASSLVLAGEQFF
-	TRBV4-3	few	TRBJ1-6	TGCGCCAGCAGCCAAGTCCTTAAGGATTCACCCCTCCACTTT	CASSQVLKDSPLHF
TRBD2	TRBV3-1/TRBV3-2	-	TRBJ2-1	TGTGCCAGCACATCTTCGGGGAGCGGGGGACCGGATGAGCAGTTCTTC	CASTSSGSGGPDEQFF
-	TRBV4-2	few	TRBJ2-3	TGTGCCAGCAGCCAAGAGATGGTGGGGGAGTCAGATACGCAGTATTTT	CASSQEMVGESDTQYF
TRBD1	TRBV3-1/TRBV3-2	-	TRBJ2-2	TGTGCCAGCAGCCTGCAGGGGGTAGGGGAGCTGTTTTTT	CASSLQGVGELFF
-	TRBV2	-	TRBJ1-2	TGTGCCAGCAGTGAAGGGCGGGGAAACTATGGCTACACCTTC	CASSEGRGNYGYTF
-	TRBV7-3	-	TRBJ2-3	TGTGCCAGCAGCTTAAACAGGGCTACAGATACGCAGTATTTT	CASSLNRATDTQYF
-	TRBV9	-	TRBJ2-5	TGTGCCAGCAGCCCGAGGGGGGACCCCCGACCCCAAGAGACCCAGTACTTC	CASSPRGDPRPQETQYF
-	TRBV4-2	-	TRBJ2-2	TGTGCCAGCAGCCAAGTAGGAATCACGACCGGGGAGCTGTTTTTT	CASSQVGITTGELFF
-	TRBV19	-	TRBJ2-3	TGTGCCAGTAGTATAAGTTCCTCCGTGGATACGCAGTATTTT	CASSISSSVDTQYF
TRBD2	TRBV6-5	few	TRBJ2-7	TGTGCCAGCAGTTACTCGGGGACTAGCGGGGACTACGAGCAGTACTTC	CASSYSGTSGDYEQYF
-	TRBV7-2	-	TRBJ2-7	TGTGCCAGCAGCGGGCGGAGTTTTGGCGAGCAGTACTTC	CASSGRSFGEQYF
TRBD1	TRBV5-1	-	TRBJ1-3	TGCGCCAGCAGCTCGGGACAGCCTGACGGAAACACCATATATTTT	CASSSGQPDGNTIYF
TRBD1	TRBV7-3	-	TRBJ1-2	TGTGCCAGCAGCCCGGACAGGGGGCAGAGGTACACCTTC	CASSPDRGQRYTF
-	TRBV2	-	TRBJ1-6	TGTGCCAGCAGTGCTCAGGCGGATTCACCCCTCCACTTT	CASSAQADSPLHF
-	TRBV19	-	TRBJ1-1	TGTGCCAGTAGTCCGCCCCGGTGGTTGAACACTGAAGCTTTCTTT	CASSPPRWLNTEAFF
TRBD1	TRBV5-1	-	TRBJ2-7	TGCGCCAGCAGCCCTGGGACAGTGCTCTCCTACGAGCAGTACTTC	CASSPGTVLSYEQYF
-	TRBV10-3	-	TRBJ2-4	TGTGCCATCAGTGAGTCGTGGGGGGGGGCTGGACTTTCAGCCAAAAACATTCAGTACTTC	CAISESWGGAGLSAKNIQYF
-	TRBV2	-	TRBJ1-6	TGTGCCAGCAGCGGGATTGTGGCACCCCTCCACTTT	CASSGIVAPLHF
TRBD2	TRBV3-1/TRBV3-2	-	TRBJ2-5	TGTGCCAGCAGACAAGCGGGAGCCCAAGAGACCCAGTACTTC	CASRQAGAQETQYF
-	TRBV7-8	-	TRBJ2-1	TGTGCCAGCAGCTCCGAATGGGCTGCGACCAACAATGAGCAGTTCTTC	CASSSEWAATNNEQFF
-	TRBV21-1	-	TRBJ2-7	TGTGCCAGCAGCAAAACAGAAAGACTTTGCTCCTACGAGCAGTACTTC	CASSKTERLCSYEQYF
TRBD2	TRBV6-6	-	TRBJ2-1	TGTGCCAGCAGCCGGACTAGCGGGAGTTGGGATGAGCAGTTCTTC	CASSRTSGSWDEQFF
-	TRBV5-1	-	TRBJ1-2	TGCGCCAGCAGCTTGGACGCAAGTGGCTACACCTTC	CASSLDASGYTF
-	TRBV3-1/TRBV3-2	-	TRBJ1-1	TGTGCCAGCAGCGAAGCGGGCATGAACACTGAAGCTTTCTTT	CASSEAGMNTEAFF